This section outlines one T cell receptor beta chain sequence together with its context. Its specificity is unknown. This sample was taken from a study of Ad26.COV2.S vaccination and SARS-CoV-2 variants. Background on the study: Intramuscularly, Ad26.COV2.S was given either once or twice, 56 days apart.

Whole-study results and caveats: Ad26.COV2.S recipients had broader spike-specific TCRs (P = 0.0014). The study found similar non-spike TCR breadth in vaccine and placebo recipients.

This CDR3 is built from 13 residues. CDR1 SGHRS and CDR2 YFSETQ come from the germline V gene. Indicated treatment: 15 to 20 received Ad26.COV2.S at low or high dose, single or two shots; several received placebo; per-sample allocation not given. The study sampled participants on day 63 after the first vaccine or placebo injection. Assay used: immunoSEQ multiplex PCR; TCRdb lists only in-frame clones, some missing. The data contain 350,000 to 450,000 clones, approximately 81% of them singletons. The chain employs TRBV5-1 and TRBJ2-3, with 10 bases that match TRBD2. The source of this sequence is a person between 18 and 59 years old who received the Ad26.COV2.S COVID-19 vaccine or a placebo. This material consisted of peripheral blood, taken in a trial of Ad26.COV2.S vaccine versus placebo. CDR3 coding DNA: TGCGCGAGCGGGACTAGCGGCACAGATACGCAGTATTTT. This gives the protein CASGTSGTDTQYF.